Below, 18 T cell receptor beta chains from the same sample are listed, as sequenced in a study of blood T cell repertoires in COVID-19. TCRdb keeps only in-frame clones here, not all; method: immunoSEQ multiplex PCR. The table records about 400,000 clones, over 75% of them present only once. The material sequenced was PBMCs or T cells enriched from blood (not recorded which). These TCRs come from a woman in her thirties or forties with acute COVID-19.

The chain carries TRBV5-8 and TRBJ2-1, with D uncertain. The CDR3 runs 13 residues. The ends were cut back, 2 bases at V and 4 bases at J, with 7 bases in the middle. Per germline, CDR1 SGHTS and CDR2 YDEGEE. DNA of the CDR3: TGTGCCAGCAGCTTTCCACAGTACAATGAGCAGTTCTTC. Protein: CASSFPQYNEQFF.

The J gene is TRBJ1-5, the V gene TRBV6-4; 11 bases are a match to TRBD1. The germline CDR1 and CDR2 sequences are MRHNA and SNTAGT. Trimming cost V 7 bases and J 5 bases; bases outside gene matches: 4. CDR3 length: 14 residues. The DNA for the CDR3 is TGTGCCAGCACGGGACAGGGGGATTATCAGCCCCAGCATTTT. Protein product: CASTGQGDYQPQHF.

The chain carries TRBV30 and TRBJ2-7; 14 bases fit TRBD2. Trimming took 0 bases from V and 2 from J; bases not matched to a gene: 6. Germline assignment: CDR1 GTSNPN and CDR2 SVGIG (reference sequence). The CDR3 covers 17 residues. DNA for the CDR3: TGTGCCTGGAGTGTTGTTACGGGACTAGCGGGGGCCTACGAGCAGTACTTC. Translating gives CAWSVVTGLAGAYEQYF.

V is TRBV20-1 and J is TRBJ1-6, with 7 bases identical to TRBD1. Germline loops: CDR1 DFQATT, CDR2 SNEGSKA (reference sequence). V was clipped by 3 bases and J by 5 bases; unmatched bases: 4. The CDR3 covers 14 residues. This CDR3 is CSASPGQNNSPLHF. DNA for the CDR3: TGCAGTGCTAGTCCGGGACAGAATAATTCACCCCTCCACTTT.

V is TRBV7-9 and J is TRBJ1-2; D gene uncertain. V was trimmed by 5 bases and J by 5 bases, leaving 12 bases between them. The CDR3 totals 13 residues. Germline CDR1 reads SEHNR; CDR2 reads FQNEAQ (reference sequence). In DNA form, the CDR3 reads TGTGCCAGCAGCCCAGACTTGGAGTATGGCTACACCTTC. Amino acid sequence: CASSPDLEYGYTF.

The chain is built from TRBV3-1 (or the pseudogene TRBV3-2) and TRBJ1-5; D is perhaps TRBD1 (6 bases). Germline V gene sequence: CDR1 LGHDT, CDR2 YNNKEL (reference sequence). This CDR3 region has 13 residues. V was clipped by 4 bases and J by 5 bases, with 9 bases between them. DNA for the CDR3: TGTGCCAGCAGCCCCAGGACAGATCAGCCCCAGCATTTT. It encodes CASSPRTDQPQHF.

The J gene is TRBJ1-1, the V gene TRBV6-1; D is perhaps TRBD1 (6 bases). CDR1 MNHNS and CDR2 SASEGT come from the germline V gene. The CDR3 consists of 14 residues. V gave up 6 bases and J gave up 0 bases, with 11 bases separating them. This CDR3 reads CASRPGQMNTEAFF. CDR3 DNA sequence: TGTGCCAGCAGACCCGGACAGATGAACACTGAAGCTTTCTTT.

The chain recombines TRBV3-1 (or the pseudogene TRBV3-2) with TRBJ2-5; 11 nucleotides match TRBD1. This CDR3 region has 16 residues. Germline V gene sequence: CDR1 LGHDT, CDR2 YNNKEL (reference sequence). Germline trimming cut 3 bases from V and 5 bases from J; bases unmatched to any gene: 8. CDR3 bases: TGTGCCAGCAGCCAGCCTGGGACAGGGGGAAAGGAGACCCAGTACTTC. Its protein product is CASSQPGTGGKETQYF.

CDR3 bases: TGTGCCAGTAGCCTGACAGGGGGGGCATGGCCCCAGCATTTT. Its translation is CASSLTGGAWPQHF. This sequence joins TRBV19 and TRBJ1-5, with TRBD1 identical over 9 bases. This CDR3 comprises 14 residues. V lost 6 bases and J lost 9; bases outside the gene matches: 9. Germline-derived CDR1 and CDR2 are LNHDA and SQIVND (reference sequence).

DNA for the CDR3: TGTGCCAGCCAACTTCGGTCCGTCACTGAAGCTTTCTTT. This gives the protein CASQLRSVTEAFF. The rearrangement uses TRBV12-3 or TRBV12-4 and TRBJ1-1; no clear D. The CDR3 loop spans 13 amino acids. The germline V and J ends were trimmed by 8 bases and 4 bases, with 14 bases remaining between them.

V usage is TRBV7-9 and J usage is TRBJ2-1; 9 bases are a match to TRBD1. The V segment lost 5 bases and the J segment 7 bases; nucleotides outside the gene matches: 9. The CDR3 totals 15 residues. CDR1 and CDR2 (germline): SEHNR, FQNEAQ (reference sequence). CDR3 nucleotide sequence: TGTGCCAGCAGCGCGGGGACAGGGCGAGGTAATGAGCAGTTCTTC. Amino acid sequence: CASSAGTGRGNEQFF.

The gene calls are TRBV19 and TRBJ1-6, with TRBD1 as a possible D gene (6 bases). The CDR3 consists of 14 residues. V lost 5 bases and J 5 bases, leaving 10 bases between the germline ends. Germline V gene data show CDR1 as LNHDA and CDR2 as SQIVND (reference sequence). In DNA form, the CDR3 reads TGTGCCAGTAGTCCCCGACAGGATAATTCACCCCTCCACTTT. Residues: CASSPRQDNSPLHF.

The chain carries TRBV27 and TRBJ1-6; possible D gene TRBD1, 6 bases. Trimming took 6 bases from V and 9 from J, leaving 12 bases between them. Germline CDR1 and CDR2: MNHEY and SMNVEV (reference sequence). This CDR3 is 13 amino acids long. CDR3: CASSEGVGSPLHF. CDR3 nucleotides: TGTGCCAGCAGCGAGGGGGTGGGTTCACCCCTCCACTTT.

The J gene is TRBJ2-5, the V gene TRBV20-1, with 9 bases fitting TRBD1. Germline loops: CDR1 DFQATT, CDR2 SNEGSKA (reference sequence). The CDR3 totals 14 residues. Trimming took 6 bases from V and 3 from J; bases not matched to a gene: 8. The CDR3 region has the DNA TGCAGTGCGAGTACAGGGGGCGCAAAAGAGACCCAGTACTTC. This sequence encodes CSASTGGAKETQYF.

This clone was recorded only once. The rearrangement joins TRBV6-5 to TRBJ1-2; perhaps TRBD1 as D (6 bases). The CDR3 sequence is 14 residues long. Trimming pared 5 bases from V and 4 bases from J, leaving 14 bases between. Germline V gene data show CDR1 as MNHEY and CDR2 as SVGAGI. Here the CDR3 reads CASSPHRTAYGYTF. In nucleotides, the CDR3 is TGTGCCAGCAGTCCCCACCGGACAGCCTATGGCTACACCTTC.

The gene calls are TRBV6-1 and TRBJ1-3; D is possibly TRBD1 (5 bases). V was pared by 0 bases and J by 4 bases, with 13 bases between. The CDR3 totals 16 residues. CDR1 and CDR2 from the germline V gene are MNHNS and SASEGT. Here the CDR3 reads CASSEALGGWGNTIYF. Here the CDR3 DNA reads TGTGCCAGCAGTGAAGCGCTGGGGGGTTGGGGAAACACCATATATTTT.

The CDR3 DNA is TGTGCCAGCAGTTTCGTGGAGGGCACTGAAGCTTTCTTT. It translates to CASSFVEGTEAFF. V and J are TRBV12-3 or TRBV12-4 and TRBJ1-1; no clear D. The CDR3 has 13 amino acids. Deletions cut 3 bases from V and 4 bases from J, with 9 bases between.

This rearrangement joins TRBV19 to TRBJ2-7; D may be TRBD2 (6 bases). V lost 0 bases and J lost 8, with 11 bases in between. The CDR3 loop spans 13 amino acids. CDR1 and CDR2 (germline): LNHDA, SQIVND (reference sequence). CDR3 sequence reads: CASSIDPDYQQYF. The CDR3 nucleotides read TGTGCCAGTAGTATAGACCCGGACTATCAGCAGTACTTC.